A selection of T cell receptor beta chains follows, all from one sample in a study of early T cells in non-severe SARS-CoV-2 infection. TCRdb re-derived calls from the 5' RACE reads in MiXCR, one entry per CDR3 protein. Counted here are some 80,000 distinct CDR3 sequences, about 9.4% occurring once; the ten biggest clones make up 6.5% to 9%. The sequencing used whole blood, collected at baseline. The receptors were gathered from an adult who was a healthcare worker with PCR-confirmed SARS-CoV-2 infection or an uninfected control (not recorded which). The CDR3 runs from the conserved cysteine through the conserved F or W. The D gene is left open where the match is weak. Not all rows give a size; the values are once, few, many and, for expanded clones, a class.

j_gene	abundance	v_gene	d_gene	CDR3nt	CDR3aa
TRBJ2-5	.	TRBV28	.	TGTGCCAGCAGTTTACTCCAAGAGACCCAGTACTTC	CASSLLQETQYF
TRBJ2-3	.	TRBV7-9	.	TGTGCCAGCAGCTTAGGGAACCCGAAGGATACGCAGTATTTT	CASSLGNPKDTQYF
TRBJ2-7	.	TRBV3-1	.	TGTGCCAGCAGCCAACTCCACGAGCAGTACTTC	CASSQLHEQYF
TRBJ1-5	.	TRBV6-6	TRBD1	TGTGCCAGCAGTTACTCTGCCAGGGGGCACGATCAGCCCCAGCATTTT	CASSYSARGHDQPQHF
TRBJ2-1	.	TRBV20-1	TRBD2	TGCAGTGCTAGAAGACTAGCGGGAGGCAATGAGCAGTTCTTC	CSARRLAGGNEQFF
TRBJ2-5	many	TRBV7-2	.	TGTGCCAGCAGCTTAGGAGGGCCGTTAACCCTCGAGACCCAGTACTTC	CASSLGGPLTLETQYF
TRBJ2-7	.	TRBV2	TRBD2	TGTGCCAGCAGCTGGGGACTAGCGGGAGGCGAGCAGTACTTC	CASSWGLAGGEQYF
TRBJ2-1	.	TRBV27	.	TGTGCCAGCAGTTTATCGAAGGCAGGAAAAAATGAGCAGTTCTTC	CASSLSKAGKNEQFF
TRBJ2-7	.	TRBV4-1	TRBD1	TGCGCCAGCAGCCTCCCCCCAGGGGGCTCCCTCTACGAGCAGTACTTC	CASSLPPGGSLYEQYF
TRBJ2-1	.	TRBV28	.	TGTGCCAGCAGTTTATGGGGGCTAAGTCGTAGTGAGCAGTTCTTC	CASSLWGLSRSEQFF
TRBJ2-2	.	TRBV2	TRBD1	TGTGCCAGCAGTAGGGGGACAGGGAACACCGGGGAGCTGTTTTTT	CASSRGTGNTGELFF
TRBJ2-7	few	TRBV7-9	.	TGTGCCAGCAGCTTAGTTGTCTCCGAGCAGTACTTC	CASSLVVSEQYF
TRBJ1-1	few	TRBV2	TRBD1	TGTGCCAGCACTACCGGGACAGGCCCGAACACTGAAGCTTTCTTT	CASTTGTGPNTEAFF
TRBJ1-6	.	TRBV27	TRBD1	TGTGCCAGCAGTTTACTAGGGACAGGGGGTTCACCCCTCCACTTT	CASSLLGTGGSPLHF
TRBJ1-5	many	TRBV20-1	.	TGCAGTGCTAGAGATCAGGGAGTGGGAGGGGTGCTGCCCCAGCATTTT	CSARDQGVGGVLPQHF
TRBJ2-1	.	TRBV4-1	.	TGCGCCAGCAGCCAAGATTCAGGCGCAATGAAGCAGTTCTTC	CASSQDSGAMKQFF
TRBJ2-7	.	TRBV29-1	.	TGCAGCGTAGGGGGTGCAGGGGCCACCTACGAGCAGTACTTC	CSVGGAGATYEQYF
TRBJ1-4	.	TRBV5-1	.	TGCGCCAGCAGCTTGGGACAGACTGAAAAACTGTTTTTT	CASSLGQTEKLFF
TRBJ2-5	few	TRBV10-1	.	TGCGCCAGCAGTGATGTATCTAGCGTAGTCCAAGAGACCCAGTACTTC	CASSDVSSVVQETQYF
TRBJ2-4	.	TRBV18	.	TGTGCCAGCTCACCAGGGTCCCGAGCCAAAAACATTCAGTACTTC	CASSPGSRAKNIQYF
TRBJ2-5	few	TRBV7-9	TRBD2	TGTGCCAGCAGCGTCGGACTAGCGGAACAAGAGACCCAGTACTTC	CASSVGLAEQETQYF
TRBJ1-2	few	TRBV5-1	.	TGCGCCAGCAGCGTTGGGGCTGGGAACGGAGATGGCTACACCTTC	CASSVGAGNGDGYTF
TRBJ2-7	many	TRBV10-3	.	TGTGCCATCAGTGGCCGGGCGAGCTCCTACGAGCAGTACTTC	CAISGRASSYEQYF
TRBJ2-5	.	TRBV3-1	.	TGTGCCAGCAGCCCGACTATGGAGACCCAGTACTTC	CASSPTMETQYF
TRBJ2-2	many	TRBV9	TRBD2	TGTGCCAGCAGCTTGGGACTAGCGGGAGGGGCCGGGGAGCTGTTTTTT	CASSLGLAGGAGELFF
TRBJ1-5	.	TRBV24-1	TRBD1	TGTGCCACCAGTGATGGGACAGGGGGCAATCAGCCCCAGCATTTT	CATSDGTGGNQPQHF
TRBJ2-3	many	TRBV20-1	.	TGCAGTGGAGGAATGGGGGCGGATACGCAGTATTTT	CSGGMGADTQYF
TRBJ2-5	.	TRBV5-1	TRBD2	TGCGCCAGCAGCTTTTCTAGCGGGAGAGAAGAGACCCAGTACTTC	CASSFSSGREETQYF
TRBJ2-7	many	TRBV20-1	TRBD2	TGCAGTGCTAGAGACCTGACTAGCGGGAGGGGTGAGCAGTACTTC	CSARDLTSGRGEQYF
TRBJ2-7	.	TRBV15	.	TGTGCCACCAGCAGAGATGGAGGCAGAGGGGGCTACGAGCAGTACTTC	CATSRDGGRGGYEQYF
TRBJ1-5	.	TRBV28	TRBD1	TGTGCCAGCGAGGCACCGGGACAGGGCTCCACTAGCAATCAGCCCCAGCATTTT	CASEAPGQGSTSNQPQHF
TRBJ1-1	.	TRBV3-1	.	TGTGCCAGCAGCCAACCTCTCAATTTAGGAAACACTGAAGCTTTCTTT	CASSQPLNLGNTEAFF
TRBJ2-3	few	TRBV27	TRBD2	TGTGCCAGCAGTTCACTAGCGGGGCCGCAGTATTTT	CASSSLAGPQYF
TRBJ2-3	many	TRBV6-5	.	TGTGCCACCGCTCAGGGAGATACGCAGTATTTT	CATAQGDTQYF
TRBJ1-5	.	TRBV5-1	TRBD1	TGCACCAGCAGCTTGGATGGAGGGGGCGACAATCAGCCCCAGCATTTT	CTSSLDGGGDNQPQHF
TRBJ2-1	few	TRBV5-4	.	TGTGCCAGCAGCACCAAAGGGAATGAGCAGTTCTTC	CASSTKGNEQFF
TRBJ2-5	few	TRBV11-1	.	TGTGCCAGCAGCTTAGCGCTAGACCAAGAGACCCAGTACTTC	CASSLALDQETQYF
TRBJ2-1	.	TRBV6-6	TRBD2	TGTGCCAGCAGAACACTAGCGGGAGGAAATGAGCAGTTCTTC	CASRTLAGGNEQFF
TRBJ1-5	few	TRBV12-3/TRBV12-4	TRBD1	TGTGCCAGCAGGAGACAGGGGGCGAATCAGCCCCAGCATTTT	CASRRQGANQPQHF
TRBJ2-5	many	TRBV20-1	TRBD2	TGCAGTGCTGCCCGGCTAGCGGGAGGGCCCGAGACCCAGTACTTC	CSAARLAGGPETQYF
TRBJ2-3	many	TRBV7-8	TRBD2	TGTGCCAGCAGCTTAAAGGCGGGAGGGCCCCCCACAGATACGCAGTATTTT	CASSLKAGGPPTDTQYF
TRBJ2-7	few	TRBV7-9	.	TGTGCCAGCAGCTTAGCTTTATCGACCCTGGTTGAATACGAGCAGTACTTC	CASSLALSTLVEYEQYF
TRBJ1-1	few	TRBV3-1	.	TGTGCCAGCAGCCGGCTACAGGGCCGGGAAGCTTTCTTT	CASSRLQGREAFF
TRBJ2-3	few	TRBV7-8	TRBD2	TGTGCCAGCAGCTTAATAGCGGGAGAGGGAAATACGCAGTATTTT	CASSLIAGEGNTQYF
TRBJ2-7	many	TRBV19	TRBD2	TGTGCCAGTAAACCAGCGGGAGCGGGTTCCTACGAGCAGTACTTC	CASKPAGAGSYEQYF
TRBJ1-6	few	TRBV12-3/TRBV12-4	TRBD1	TGTGCCAGCAGTTTCGTGGGGGACAGCAATTCACCCCTCCACTTT	CASSFVGDSNSPLHF
TRBJ1-5	few	TRBV2	.	TGTGCCAGCAGAACGGACACCTCATACAATCAGCCCCAGCATTTT	CASRTDTSYNQPQHF
TRBJ1-2	few	TRBV4-1	.	TGCGCCAGCAGCCAAGATCCCGGAGGTATGAGGACCCATGGCTACACCTTC	CASSQDPGGMRTHGYTF
TRBJ1-6	.	TRBV12-3/TRBV12-4	.	TGTGCCAGCAGTTTGAAAGGGAATTCACCCCTCCACTTT	CASSLKGNSPLHF
TRBJ2-7	few	TRBV11-2	.	TGTGCCAGCAGCTCCGCCGCGTCGAGTTCCTACGAGCAGTACTTC	CASSSAASSSYEQYF
TRBJ2-3	.	TRBV7-8	.	TGTGCCAGCAGCTCGACAATCAACACAGATACGCAGTATTTT	CASSSTINTDTQYF
TRBJ1-1	few	TRBV5-5	.	TGTGCCAGCAGCTTGTACCGTATGAACACTGAAGCTTTCTTT	CASSLYRMNTEAFF
TRBJ2-2	once	TRBV7-8	TRBD2	TGTGCCAGCAGTCTTGGGCGGGGGTACGAAATGTTTTTT	CASSLGRGYEMFF
TRBJ1-2	.	TRBV25-1	.	TGTGCCAGCAGTGAACAGGGCCTTGGCTACACCTTC	CASSEQGLGYTF
TRBJ1-1	.	TRBV28	.	TGTGCCAGCGGGGCCATGAAGAGGGAAGCTTTCTTT	CASGAMKREAFF
TRBJ2-6	few	TRBV15	TRBD1	TGTGCCACCAGCAGGACAGGGGAGTCTAACTCTGGGGCCAACGTCCTGACTTTC	CATSRTGESNSGANVLTF
TRBJ1-1	many	TRBV6-4	.	TGTGCCAGCAGTGACAGCCAACACGGTGAAGCTTTCTTT	CASSDSQHGEAFF
TRBJ2-1	few	TRBV12-3/TRBV12-4	TRBD2	TGTGCCAGCAGCCTGACTAGCCGGGAGCAGTTCTTC	CASSLTSREQFF
TRBJ2-3	.	TRBV12-3/TRBV12-4	.	TGTGCCAGCAGTTTATCGGGCTCCAAACCGCAGTATTTT	CASSLSGSKPQYF